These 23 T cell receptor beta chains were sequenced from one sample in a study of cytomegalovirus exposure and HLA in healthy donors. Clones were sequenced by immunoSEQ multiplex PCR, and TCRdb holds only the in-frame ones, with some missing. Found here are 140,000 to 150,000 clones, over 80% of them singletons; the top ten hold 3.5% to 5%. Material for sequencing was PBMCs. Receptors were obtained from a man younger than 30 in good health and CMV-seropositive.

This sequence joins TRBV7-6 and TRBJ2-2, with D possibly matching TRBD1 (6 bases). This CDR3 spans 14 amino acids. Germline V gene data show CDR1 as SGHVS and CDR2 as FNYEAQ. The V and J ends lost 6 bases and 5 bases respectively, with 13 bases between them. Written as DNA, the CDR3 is TGTGCCAGCAGAGAGGGGGAATGGACCGGGGAGCTGTTTTTT. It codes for CASREGEWTGELFF.

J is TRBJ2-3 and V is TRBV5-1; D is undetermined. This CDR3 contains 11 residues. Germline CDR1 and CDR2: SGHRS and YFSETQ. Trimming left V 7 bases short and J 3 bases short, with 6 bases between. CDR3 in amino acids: CASRQTDTQYF. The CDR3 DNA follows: TGCGCCAGCCGCCAGACAGATACGCAGTATTTT.

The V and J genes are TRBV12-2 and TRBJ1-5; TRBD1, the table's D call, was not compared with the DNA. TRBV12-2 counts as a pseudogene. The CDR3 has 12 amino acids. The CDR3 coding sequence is TGTGCAAGTCACAGAGAAAATCAGCCCCAGCATTTT. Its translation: CASHRENQPQHF.

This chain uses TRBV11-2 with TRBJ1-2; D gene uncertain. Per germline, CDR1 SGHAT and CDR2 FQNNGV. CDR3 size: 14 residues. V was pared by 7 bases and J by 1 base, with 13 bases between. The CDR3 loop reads CASNSLGINYGYTF. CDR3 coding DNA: TGTGCCAGCAACAGCTTGGGTATTAACTATGGCTACACCTTC. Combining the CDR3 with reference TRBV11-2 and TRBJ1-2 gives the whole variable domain EAGVAQSPRYKIIEKRQSVAFWCNPISGHATLYWYQQILGQGPKLLIQFQNNGVVDDSQLPKDRFSAERLKGVDSTLKIQPAKLEDSAVYLCASNSLGINYGYTFGSGTRLTVV.

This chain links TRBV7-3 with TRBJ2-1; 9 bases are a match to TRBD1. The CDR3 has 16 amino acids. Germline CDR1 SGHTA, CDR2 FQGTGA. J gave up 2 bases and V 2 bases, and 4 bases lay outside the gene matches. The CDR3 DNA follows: TGTGCCAGCAGCTTAGAGGGACAGGGAGCCTACAATGAGCAGTTCTTC. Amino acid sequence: CASSLEGQGAYNEQFF.

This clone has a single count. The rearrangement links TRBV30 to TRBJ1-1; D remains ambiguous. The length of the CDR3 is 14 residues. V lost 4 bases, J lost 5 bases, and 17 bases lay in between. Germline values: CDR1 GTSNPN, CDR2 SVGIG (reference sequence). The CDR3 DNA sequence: TGTGCCTGGAACCTGGTAGGCACGGGGACTGAAGCTTTCTTT. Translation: CAWNLVGTGTEAFF. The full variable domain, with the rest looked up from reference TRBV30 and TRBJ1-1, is SQTIHQWPATLVQPVGSPLSLECTVEGTSNPNLYWYRQAAGRGLQLLFYSVGIGQISSEVPQNLSASRPQDRQFILSSKKLLLSDSGFYLCAWNLVGTGTEAFFGQGTRLTVV.

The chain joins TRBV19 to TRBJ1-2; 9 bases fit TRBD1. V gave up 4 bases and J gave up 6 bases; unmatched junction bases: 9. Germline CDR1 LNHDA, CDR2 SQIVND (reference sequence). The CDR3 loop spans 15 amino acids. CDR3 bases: TGTGCCAGTAGTAACTACAGGGGGCTTTCGAATGGCTACACCTTC. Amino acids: CASSNYRGLSNGYTF. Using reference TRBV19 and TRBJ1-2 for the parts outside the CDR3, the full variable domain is DGGITQSPKYLFRKEGQNVTLSCEQNLNHDAMYWYRQDPGQGLRLIYYSQIVNDFQKGDIAEGYSVSREKKESFPLTVTSAQKNPTAFYLCASSNYRGLSNGYTFGSGTRLTVV.

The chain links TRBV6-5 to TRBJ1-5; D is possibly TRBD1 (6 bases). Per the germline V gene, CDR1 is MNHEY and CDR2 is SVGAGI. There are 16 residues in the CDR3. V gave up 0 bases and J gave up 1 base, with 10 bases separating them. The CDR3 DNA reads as TGTGCCAGCAGTTACTCGGGGAGGGGGAGCAATCAGCCCCAGCATTTT. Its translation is CASSYSGRGSNQPQHF.

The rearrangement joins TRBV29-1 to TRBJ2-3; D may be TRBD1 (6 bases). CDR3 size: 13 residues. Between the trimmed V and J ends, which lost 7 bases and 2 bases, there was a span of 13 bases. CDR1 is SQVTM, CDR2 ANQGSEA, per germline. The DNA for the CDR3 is TGCAGCGGGAACAGGGCTCCCACAGATACGCAGTATTTT. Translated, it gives CSGNRAPTDTQYF.

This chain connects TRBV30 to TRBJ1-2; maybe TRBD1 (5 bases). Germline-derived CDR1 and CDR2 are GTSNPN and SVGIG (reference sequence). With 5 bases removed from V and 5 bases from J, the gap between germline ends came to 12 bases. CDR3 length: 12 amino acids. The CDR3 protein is CAWADRSYGYTF. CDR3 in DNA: TGTGCCTGGGCTGACAGAAGTTATGGCTACACCTTC.

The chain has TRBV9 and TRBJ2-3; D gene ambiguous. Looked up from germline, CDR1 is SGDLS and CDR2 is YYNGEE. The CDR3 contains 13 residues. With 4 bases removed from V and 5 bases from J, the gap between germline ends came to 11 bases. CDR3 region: CASSPDLGDTQYF. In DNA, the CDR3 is TGTGCCAGCAGCCCCGACTTGGGAGATACGCAGTATTTT.

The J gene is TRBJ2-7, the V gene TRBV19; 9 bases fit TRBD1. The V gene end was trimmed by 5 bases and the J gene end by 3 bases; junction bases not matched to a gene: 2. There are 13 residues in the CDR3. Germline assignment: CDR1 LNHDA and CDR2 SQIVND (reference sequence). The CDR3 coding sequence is TGTGCCAGTAGTTTGGACAGGGGCTACGAGCAGTACTTC. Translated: CASSLDRGYEQYF.

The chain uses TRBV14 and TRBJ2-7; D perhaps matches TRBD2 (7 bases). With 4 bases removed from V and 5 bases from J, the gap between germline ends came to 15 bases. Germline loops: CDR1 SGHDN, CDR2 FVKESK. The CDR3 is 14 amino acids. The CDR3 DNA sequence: TGTGCCAGCAGCCGGGTTGGGGGGGCCGACGAGCAGTACTTC. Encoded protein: CASSRVGGADEQYF.

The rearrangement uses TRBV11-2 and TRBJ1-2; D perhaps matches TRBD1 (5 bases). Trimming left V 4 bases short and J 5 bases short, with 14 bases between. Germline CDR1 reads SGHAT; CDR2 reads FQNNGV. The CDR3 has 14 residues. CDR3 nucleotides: TGTGCCAGCAGCTCCCTCGAGGCAGGGTATGGCTACACCTTC. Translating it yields CASSSLEAGYGYTF.

CDR3 bases: TGTGCCAGCAGCCTGGACAGGGGGATAGGTCAGCCCCAGCATTTT. Encoded protein: CASSLDRGIGQPQHF. The chain links TRBV2 to TRBJ1-5, with 10 bases matching TRBD1. Trimming at V came to 6 bases and at J to 6 bases, leaving 8 bases not matched to a gene. In germline, CDR1 is SNHLY, CDR2 FYNNEI. CDR3 length: 15 amino acids.

CDR3 loop: CAWSRGTVNTEAFF. CDR3 DNA: TGTGCCTGGAGCCGCGGGACAGTGAACACTGAAGCTTTCTTT. This chain connects TRBV30 to TRBJ1-1, with TRBD1 matching 7 bases. From germline, CDR1 is GTSNPN and CDR2 SVGIG (reference sequence). This CDR3 contains 14 residues. V trimming: 3 bases; J trimming: 0 bases; junction bases outside the gene matches: 4.

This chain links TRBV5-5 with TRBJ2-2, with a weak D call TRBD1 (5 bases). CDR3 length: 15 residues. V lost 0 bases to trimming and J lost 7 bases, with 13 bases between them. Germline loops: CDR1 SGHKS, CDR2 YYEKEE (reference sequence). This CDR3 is CASSLDWTLGGELFF. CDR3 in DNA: TGTGCCAGCAGCTTGGACTGGACACTTGGCGGGGAGCTGTTTTTT.

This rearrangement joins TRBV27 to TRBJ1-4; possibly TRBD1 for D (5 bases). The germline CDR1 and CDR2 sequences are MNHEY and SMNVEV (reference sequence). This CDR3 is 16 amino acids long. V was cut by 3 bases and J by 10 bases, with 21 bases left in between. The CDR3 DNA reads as TGTGCCAGCAGTTTCACTTCTGGGGGGACGGTCGGAAAACTGTTTTTT. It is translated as CASSFTSGGTVGKLFF.

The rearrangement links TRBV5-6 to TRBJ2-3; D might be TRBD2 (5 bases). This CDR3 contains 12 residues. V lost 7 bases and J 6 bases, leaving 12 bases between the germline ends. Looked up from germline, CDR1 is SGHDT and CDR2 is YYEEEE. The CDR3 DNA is TGTGCCAGCTTGAGGGCGCCGGATACGCAGTATTTT. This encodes CASLRAPDTQYF.

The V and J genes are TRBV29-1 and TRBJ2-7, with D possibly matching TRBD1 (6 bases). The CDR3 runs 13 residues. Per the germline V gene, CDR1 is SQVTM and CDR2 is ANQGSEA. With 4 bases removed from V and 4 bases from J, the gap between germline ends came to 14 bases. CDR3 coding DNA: TGCAGCGTTGTCCGGACAGCTGATTACGAGCAGTACTTC. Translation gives CSVVRTADYEQYF.

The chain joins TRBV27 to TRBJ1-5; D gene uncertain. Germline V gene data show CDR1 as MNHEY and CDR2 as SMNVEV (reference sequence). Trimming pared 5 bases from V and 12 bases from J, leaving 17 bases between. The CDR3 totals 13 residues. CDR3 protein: CASSVVGGRNQHF. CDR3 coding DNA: TGTGCCAGCAGTGTAGTTGGCGGCCGAAACCAGCATTTT.

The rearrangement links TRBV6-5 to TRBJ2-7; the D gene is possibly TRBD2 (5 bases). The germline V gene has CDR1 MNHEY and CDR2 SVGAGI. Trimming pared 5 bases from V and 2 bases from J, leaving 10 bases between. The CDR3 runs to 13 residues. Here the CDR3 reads CASSSPGTYEQYF. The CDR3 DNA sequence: TGTGCCAGCAGTAGCCCCGGGACCTACGAGCAGTACTTC.

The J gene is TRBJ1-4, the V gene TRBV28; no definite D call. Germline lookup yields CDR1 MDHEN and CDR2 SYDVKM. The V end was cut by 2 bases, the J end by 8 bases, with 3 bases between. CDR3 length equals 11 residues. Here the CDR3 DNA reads TGTGCCAGCAGTTTAGCGGAAAAACTGTTTTTT. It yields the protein CASSLAEKLFF.